Following are 28 T cell receptor beta chains from one sample sequenced in a study of blood T cell repertoires in COVID-19. Assay: immunoSEQ multiplex PCR; the TCRdb copy retains only in-frame clones and omits some. The sample contains over 250,000 clones, roughly 86% of which appear only once. Sequencing was performed on PBMCs or T cells enriched from blood (not recorded which). These receptors all stem from a woman between 25 and 40 years old who had recovered from COVID-19.

This clone appeared a single time. The sample has other DNA sequences that encode this CDR3 too. The chain recombines TRBV7-8 with TRBJ2-2; a possible D gene is TRBD2 (6 bases). The length of the CDR3 is 14 residues. CDR1 is SGHVS and CDR2 is FQNEAQ in the germline V gene. V gave up 4 bases and J gave up 3 bases, with 9 bases separating them. The CDR3 nucleotides are TGTGCCAGCAGCTCCAGGAGGGACACCGGGGAGCTGTTTTTT. Its protein product is CASSSRRDTGELFF.

The chain couples TRBV6-4 to TRBJ2-3, with no clear D. Germline-derived CDR1 and CDR2 are MRHNA and SNTAGT. The CDR3 consists of 13 residues. The ends were cut back, 5 bases at V and 3 bases at J, with 9 bases in the middle. The CDR3 loop reads CASSSSTTDTQYF. The CDR3, as DNA: TGTGCCAGCAGTAGTAGCACGACAGATACGCAGTATTTT.

The chain links TRBV5-4 to TRBJ2-2; 8 nucleotides line up with TRBD1. The CDR3 runs 15 residues. Germline assignment: CDR1 SGHNT and CDR2 YYREEE (reference sequence). Germline trimming cut 0 bases from V and 9 bases from J; bases unmatched to any gene: 7. The CDR3 DNA sequence: TGTGCCAGCAGCTTGGCCAGGACAGGGAGCAGGGAGCTGTTTTTT. This sequence encodes CASSLARTGSRELFF.

This rearrangement joins TRBV19 to TRBJ1-5; tentative D call: TRBD1 (6 bases). The CDR3 contains 13 residues. V lost 5 bases and J lost 6, with 11 bases in between. CDR1 and CDR2 from the germline V gene are LNHDA and SQIVND (reference sequence). The CDR3 loop reads CASSPQGSQPQHF. CDR3 nucleotides: TGTGCCAGTAGTCCGCAGGGGTCTCAGCCCCAGCATTTT. Looking up the rest from reference TRBV19 and TRBJ1-5 gives the full variable domain: DGGITQSPKYLFRKEGQNVTLSCEQNLNHDAMYWYRQDPGQGLRLIYYSQIVNDFQKGDIAEGYSVSREKKESFPLTVTSAQKNPTAFYLCASSPQGSQPQHFGDGTRLSIL.

The CDR3 DNA reads TGCGCCAGCAGCCAAGATTGGACGGGCAGGGAGGGTGGAAACACCATATATTTT. Its translation: CASSQDWTGREGGNTIYF. The chain links TRBV4-3 to TRBJ1-3, with D perhaps TRBD1 (5 bases). This CDR3 is 18 amino acids long. Germline CDR1 is LGHNA and CDR2 is YSLEER. Trimming removed 0 bases from V and 3 bases from J, with 18 bases in between.

The chain combines TRBV5-1 with TRBJ1-2; 9 bases align to TRBD1. The CDR3 sequence is 16 residues long. In germline, CDR1 is SGHRS, CDR2 YFSETQ. V was pared by 3 bases and J by 4 bases, with 10 bases of the junction left unmatched. The CDR3 spells CASSSGPGTGTYGYTF. As DNA, the CDR3 is TGCGCCAGCAGCTCGGGACCCGGGACAGGGACCTATGGCTACACCTTC.

The chain couples TRBV4-3 to TRBJ2-1; 9 bases line up with TRBD2. The CDR3 sequence is 17 residues long. V shed 1 base, J shed 10 bases, and the junction held 14 bases outside the gene matches. From germline, CDR1 is LGHNA and CDR2 YSLEER. The CDR3 coding sequence is TGCGCCAGCAGCCAAGGCATGAGTCGCGGGGGGGCGTGGGAGCAGTTCTTC. This codes for CASSQGMSRGGAWEQFF.

The V call is TRBV7-8, the J call TRBJ2-7; 7 bases agree with TRBD1. V lost 6 bases and J lost 0; bases outside the gene matches: 5. Germline V gives CDR1 SGHVS, CDR2 FQNEAQ. The CDR3 is 14 amino acids. Written as DNA, the CDR3 is TGTGCCAGCAGGAACAGGGGAAACTCCTACGAGCAGTACTTC. It specifies CASRNRGNSYEQYF.

This chain uses TRBV4-3 with TRBJ1-4; 9 bases map to TRBD1. The CDR3 contains 14 residues. Germline CDR1 reads LGHNA; CDR2 reads YSLEER. Trimming at V came to 3 bases and at J to 7 bases, leaving 3 bases not matched to a gene. CDR3 sequence: CASSQGQGVEKLFF. The CDR3 DNA is TGCGCCAGCAGCCAGGGACAGGGAGTTGAAAAACTGTTTTTT.

V is TRBV2 and J is TRBJ2-7; D remains unclear. The germline V and J ends were trimmed by 5 bases and 1 base, with 12 bases remaining between them. The CDR3 extends over 14 amino acids. Germline CDR1 and CDR2: SNHLY and FYNNEI. CDR3 coding DNA: TGTGCCAGCAGTCCGAGCACTTATTCCTACGAGCAGTACTTC. As protein: CASSPSTYSYEQYF. The whole variable domain, filled in from reference TRBV2 and TRBJ2-7, reads EPEVTQTPSHQVTQMGQEVILRCVPISNHLYFYWYRQILGQKVEFLVSFYNNEISEKSEIFDDQFSVERPDGSNFTLKIRSTKLEDSAMYFCASSPSTYSYEQYFGPGTRLTVT.

The chain couples TRBV10-3 to TRBJ2-1; 9 nucleotides match TRBD1. Looked up from germline, CDR1 is ENHRY and CDR2 is SYGVKD. V shed 7 bases and J 8 bases; nucleotides not matched to a gene: 9. The CDR3 spans 14 residues. CDR3 region: CAITWDRDTDEQFF. The DNA of the CDR3 is TGTGCCATCACCTGGGACAGGGATACTGATGAGCAGTTCTTC.

V usage is TRBV7-9 and J usage is TRBJ1-3; 8 positions match TRBD1. The CDR3 is 14 amino acids. Per germline, CDR1 SEHNR and CDR2 FQNEAQ (reference sequence). Trimming cost V 4 bases and J 4 bases; bases outside gene matches: 3. The CDR3 sequence: CASSSTGAGNTIYF. The CDR3 DNA reads as TGTGCCAGCAGCTCGACAGGGGCAGGAAACACCATATATTTT.

The chain joins TRBV4-1 to TRBJ1-2; no firm D call. V shed 1 base and J shed 8 bases, with 14 bases lying between them. From germline, CDR1 is MGHRA and CDR2 YSYEKL. The CDR3 spans 14 residues. The CDR3 DNA reads TGCGCCAGCAGCCAAGCGACGGGAATACAGGGCTACACCTTC. Its protein is CASSQATGIQGYTF.

J is TRBJ2-7 and V is TRBV2, with D possibly being TRBD2 (6 bases). The V end was cut by 3 bases, the J end by 3 bases, with 6 bases between. The CDR3 totals 12 residues. The V gene's germline CDR1 is SNHLY and CDR2 FYNNEI. CDR3 loop: CASSDGGYEQYF. The CDR3, as DNA: TGTGCCAGCAGTGACGGGGGCTACGAGCAGTACTTC.

This chain links TRBV5-4 with TRBJ1-1; 9 bases are shared with TRBD1. The CDR3 runs to 14 residues. CDR1 SGHNT and CDR2 YYREEE come from the germline V gene (reference sequence). Germline trimming cut 4 bases from V and 5 bases from J; bases unmatched to any gene: 6. The CDR3 reads CASSPGTGNTEAFF. The CDR3 DNA sequence: TGTGCCAGCAGCCCGGGGACAGGGAATACTGAAGCTTTCTTT.

V and J are TRBV7-3 and TRBJ2-3; D unclear. V was cut by 6 bases and J by 1 base, with 8 bases left in between. The CDR3 runs to 13 residues. From germline, CDR1 is SGHTA and CDR2 FQGTGA. As DNA, the CDR3 is TGTGCCAGCAGTGAGCCGGGCACAGATACGCAGTATTTT. Translation: CASSEPGTDTQYF.

This clone was recorded at least ten times. V usage is TRBV27 and J usage is TRBJ1-6; D perhaps matches TRBD1 (5 bases). Trimming shortened V by 4 bases and J by 12 bases, and 19 bases separated the two germline ends. CDR1 and CDR2 (germline): MNHEY, SMNVEV (reference sequence). This CDR3 has 15 amino acids. The CDR3 DNA reads TGTGCCAGCAGTTCATCCCGGGACGGACTAATACCCCTCCACTTT. Residues: CASSSSRDGLIPLHF.

The J gene is TRBJ1-6, the V gene TRBV5-5, with D unclear. Germline V gives CDR1 SGHKS, CDR2 YYEKEE (reference sequence). This CDR3 region has 18 residues. Trimming took 4 bases from V and 0 from J, leaving 17 bases between them. The CDR3 region has the DNA TGTGCCAGCAGCCCCGGATGGGAGGGATACTCCTATAATTCACCCCTCCACTTT. Encoded protein: CASSPGWEGYSYNSPLHF.

The genes are TRBV3-1 (or the pseudogene TRBV3-2) and TRBJ1-1; D perhaps matches TRBD1 (6 bases). Trimming left V 4 bases short and J 1 base short, with 10 bases between. The germline gives CDR1 LGHDT, CDR2 YNNKEL (reference sequence). The CDR3 is 14 amino acids. CDR3 sequence: CASSLTGRNTEAFF. CDR3 in DNA: TGTGCCAGCAGCCTTACAGGGAGGAACACTGAAGCTTTCTTT.

The chain has TRBV2 and TRBJ1-6; the D gene is possibly TRBD1 (6 bases). CDR3 length: 14 amino acids. CDR1 SNHLY and CDR2 FYNNEI come from the germline V gene. Trimming shortened V by 5 bases and J by 6 bases, and 11 bases separated the two germline ends. Here the CDR3 DNA reads TGTGCCAGCAGTACTGGACAGATTAATTCACCCCTCCACTTT. This codes for CASSTGQINSPLHF. Looking up the rest from reference TRBV2 and TRBJ1-6 gives the full variable domain: EPEVTQTPSHQVTQMGQEVILRCVPISNHLYFYWYRQILGQKVEFLVSFYNNEISEKSEIFDDQFSVERPDGSNFTLKIRSTKLEDSAMYFCASSTGQINSPLHFGNGTRLTVT.

This chain uses TRBV19 with TRBJ1-4; TRBD1 matches at 7 bases. The length of the CDR3 is 14 residues. J was trimmed by 1 base and V by 5 bases; bases with no gene match: 1. CDR1 is LNHDA and CDR2 is SQIVND in the germline V gene (reference sequence). The DNA for the CDR3 is TGTGCCAGTAGTTACAGGGGAACTAATGAAAAACTGTTTTTT. Protein: CASSYRGTNEKLFF.

V usage is TRBV4-2 and J usage is TRBJ2-3; D is uncertain. The V end was cut by 2 bases, the J end by 1 base, with 10 bases between. Germline lookup yields CDR1 LGHNA and CDR2 YNFKEQ. The CDR3 spans 15 residues. DNA of the CDR3: TGTGCCAGCAGCCAAAATCCAACTGGCACAGATACGCAGTATTTT. The encoded protein is CASSQNPTGTDTQYF.

J is TRBJ2-5 and V is TRBV7-8, with D tentatively TRBD1 (6 bases). V lost 0 bases to trimming and J lost 2 bases, with 10 bases between them. The length of the CDR3 is 15 residues. Germline loops: CDR1 SGHVS, CDR2 FQNEAQ. This chain's CDR3 is CASSLAYGQQETQYF. The CDR3, as DNA: TGTGCCAGCAGCTTAGCCTACGGACAGCAAGAGACCCAGTACTTC.

In DNA form, the CDR3 reads TGTGCCAGCAGCTTTGTGGCCGGGAACCTGCCGCGACACTACGAGCAGTACTTC. Translating it yields CASSFVAGNLPRHYEQYF. The chain couples TRBV7-2 to TRBJ2-7; a possible D gene is TRBD2 (5 bases). Trimming shortened V by 3 bases and J by 3 bases, and 24 bases separated the two germline ends. The germline gives CDR1 SGHTA, CDR2 FQGNSA. The CDR3 has 18 residues. The full variable domain, its missing parts supplied by reference TRBV7-2 and TRBJ2-7, is GAGVSQSPSNKVTEKGKDVELRCDPISGHTALYWYRQSLGQGLEFLIYFQGNSAPDKSGLPSDRFSAERTGGSVSTLTIQRTQQEDSAVYLCASSFVAGNLPRHYEQYFGPGTRLTVT.

The chain uses TRBV28 and TRBJ2-6; a possible D gene is TRBD1 (6 bases). Germline values: CDR1 MDHEN, CDR2 SYDVKM. CDR3 size: 16 residues. The ends were cut back, 6 bases at V and 0 bases at J, with 12 bases in the middle. The CDR3 region has the DNA TGTGCCAGCAGCGAAACAGGGTTCTCTGGGGCCAACGTCCTGACTTTC. It specifies CASSETGFSGANVLTF.

The V gene is TRBV15, the J gene TRBJ2-7; a weak D match, TRBD2 (5 bases). Trimming stripped 4 bases from V and 2 bases from J, with 15 bases between. The CDR3 loop spans 15 amino acids. Germline values: CDR1 LNHNV, CDR2 YYDKDF (reference sequence). The CDR3 protein is CATSNSGNPPYEQYF. CDR3 nucleotide sequence: TGTGCCACCAGCAACTCCGGGAACCCCCCCTACGAGCAGTACTTC.

This rearrangement joins TRBV9 to TRBJ1-6; possible D gene TRBD1, 6 bases. CDR1 and CDR2 from the germline V gene are SGDLS and YYNGEE. The CDR3 length is 15 residues. The V and J ends lost 4 bases and 7 bases respectively, with 15 bases between them. The CDR3 sequence is CASSPSVTGNSPLHF. CDR3 bases: TGTGCCAGCAGCCCTTCCGTCACAGGGAATTCACCCCTCCACTTT.

The V and J genes are TRBV4-1 and TRBJ1-1, with 7 bases lining up with TRBD1. The CDR3 is 15 residues long. The V segment lost 1 base and the J segment 3 bases; nucleotides outside the gene matches: 5. Germline V gene data show CDR1 as MGHRA and CDR2 as YSYEKL. The CDR3: CASSQVRGWYTEAFF. In nucleotides, the CDR3 is TGCGCCAGCAGCCAAGTCAGGGGGTGGTACACTGAAGCTTTCTTT.